This T cell receptor beta chain was recovered during a study of identical twins. Each CDR3 protein is one row after TCRdb ran MiXCR on the 5' RACE reads. This table has 500,000 to 600,000 distinct CDR3 sequences, approximately 22% appearing once. Trimming removed 0 bases from V and 3 bases from J, with 9 bases in between. Germline assignment: CDR1 DFQATT and CDR2 SNEGSKA (reference sequence). CDR3 length: 13 residues. In its sample, this clonotype was seen a few times. All of the donors were Caucasians in good health. In addition, the sample was reused for a study of T cells expressing NK-cell markers.

The sequencing sample was made of CD4+ T cells sorted from blood. The chain has TRBV20-1 and TRBJ2-7; a possible D gene is TRBD2 (5 bases). The TCR originated in a woman in her late teens or twenties in good health. CDR3 amino acids: CSARDPRVYEQYF. The CDR3 DNA follows: TGCAGTGCTAGAGATCCGCGGGTCTACGAGCAGTACTTC.